What follows are 6 T cell receptor beta chains derived from one specimen sequenced in a study of STAT3 mutations in large granular lymphocyte leukemia. Study-wide results and limits: At least one immunodominant TCR beta clonotype appeared in every T-cell large granular lymphocyte leukemia patient.

Antigens of these TCRs are unknown. Clones were sequenced by immunoSEQ multiplex PCR, and TCRdb holds only the in-frame ones, with some missing. The table shows 9,500 to 12,000 clones, with about 50% occurring only once. Material: peripheral blood mononuclear cells. These receptors originate from a boy between 5 and 17 years old with T-cell large granular lymphocyte leukemia. Some clones in this sample may be carry-over from other donors' samples.

The V and J genes are TRBV7-9 and TRBJ1-1; no reliable D call. The germline V gene has CDR1 SEHNR and CDR2 FQNEAQ (reference sequence). This CDR3 is 14 amino acids long. Trimming pared 1 base from V and 5 bases from J, leaving 11 bases between. The CDR3 reads CASSLDSQVTEAFF. CDR3 in DNA: TGTGCCAGCAGCTTAGACTCGCAGGTGACTGAAGCTTTCTTT.

In this sample, this clone is medium-sized. The chain recombines TRBV5-1 with TRBJ1-4; the D gene is possibly TRBD1 (6 bases). The length of the CDR3 is 14 residues. Germline-derived CDR1 and CDR2 are SGHRS and YFSETQ. Trimming left V 9 bases short and J 3 bases short, with 15 bases between. The CDR3 protein is CATQPQGPNEKLFF. CDR3 nucleotide sequence: TGCGCCACCCAGCCTCAGGGGCCTAATGAAAAACTGTTTTTT.

This clone has just a few counts. The gene calls are TRBV5-1 and TRBJ2-5; D possibly corresponds to TRBD2 (5 bases). Germline assignment: CDR1 SGHRS and CDR2 YFSETQ. V lost 3 bases and J lost 4, with 13 bases in between. There are 14 residues in the CDR3. CDR3 nucleotides: TGCGCCAGCAGCTCGTCGGGGTCGGGAGAGACCCAGTACTTC. Translated, it gives CASSSSGSGETQYF.

This chain connects TRBV5-4 to TRBJ1-1, with D possibly TRBD1 on 5 matching bases. The CDR3 contains 15 residues. With 1 base removed from V and 3 bases from J, the gap between germline ends came to 13 bases. Germline V gene lookup returns CDR1 SGHNT and CDR2 YYREEE (reference sequence). The chain's CDR3 is CASSLTQGWDTEAFF. The CDR3 DNA reads TGTGCCAGCAGCTTGACCCAGGGCTGGGACACTGAAGCTTTCTTT. The full variable domain, in which reference TRBV5-4 and TRBJ1-1 provide the parts outside the CDR3, is ETGVTQSPTHLIKTRGQQVTLRCSSQSGHNTVSWYQQALGQGPQFIFQYYREEENGRGNFPPRFSGLQFPNYSSELNVNALELDDSALYLCASSLTQGWDTEAFFGQGTRLTVV.

This clone has only a few counts. The chain links TRBV29-1 to TRBJ2-3; D is ambiguous. Germline CDR1 SQVTM, CDR2 ANQGSEA. V shed 0 bases and J shed 7 bases, with 11 bases lying between them. The CDR3 covers 13 residues. The CDR3 protein is CSVEDPNSNTQYF. CDR3 sequence (DNA): TGCAGCGTTGAAGATCCCAACTCTAATACGCAGTATTTT.

V gene TRBV5-1 combines with J gene TRBJ2-7, with 11 positions matching TRBD2. The V segment lost 5 bases and the J segment 2 bases; nucleotides outside the gene matches: 3. Germline-derived CDR1 and CDR2 are SGHRS and YFSETQ. The CDR3 covers 14 residues. The CDR3 is CASRVTSGTYEQYF. DNA for the CDR3: TGCGCCAGCAGAGTGACTAGCGGGACCTACGAGCAGTACTTC. Supplemented by reference TRBV5-1 and TRBJ2-7, the full variable domain reads KAGVTQTPRYLIKTRGQQVTLSCSPISGHRSVSWYQQTPGQGLQFLFEYFSETQRNKGNFPGRFSGRQFSNSRSEMNVSTLELGDSALYLCASRVTSGTYEQYFGPGTRLTVT.